This TCR beta chain emerged from a study of OX40 agonist ivuxolimab in advanced cancers. CDR3 length equals 15 residues. V lost 0 bases and J 2 bases, leaving 10 bases between the germline ends. Germline V gene sequence: CDR1 MGHRA, CDR2 YSYEKL. Clones were sequenced by immunoSEQ multiplex PCR, and TCRdb holds only the in-frame ones, with some missing. The sample records roughly 56,000 clones, around 89% being singletons. This clone was observed a handful of times. Sequences were derived from CD4+ or CD8+ T cells sorted from blood, sampled in a trial of the OX40 agonist ivuxolimab. The receptor's source is an adult with an advanced solid tumor such as melanoma, head and neck, liver or kidney cancer. The genes are TRBV4-1 and TRBJ2-5; D not certain. CDR3 protein: CASSQDEGRQETQYF. CDR3 nucleotides: TGCGCCAGCAGCCAAGATGAAGGCAGACAAGAGACCCAGTACTTC.